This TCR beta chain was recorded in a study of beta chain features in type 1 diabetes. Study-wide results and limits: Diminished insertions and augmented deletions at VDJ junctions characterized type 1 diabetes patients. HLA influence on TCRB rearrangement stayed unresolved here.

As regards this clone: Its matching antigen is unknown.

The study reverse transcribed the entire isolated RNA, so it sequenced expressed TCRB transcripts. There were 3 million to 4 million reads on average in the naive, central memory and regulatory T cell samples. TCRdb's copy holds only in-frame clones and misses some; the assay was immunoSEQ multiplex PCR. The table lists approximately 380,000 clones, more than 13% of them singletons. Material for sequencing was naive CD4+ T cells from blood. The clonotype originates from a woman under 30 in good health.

The CDR3 loop is CASSQSPGQGAGETQYF. In DNA form, the CDR3 reads TGCGCCAGCAGCCAATCTCCGGGACAGGGGGCAGGGGAGACCCAGTACTTC. V is TRBV4-3 and J is TRBJ2-5; 12 nucleotides agree with TRBD1. Germline values: CDR1 LGHNA, CDR2 YSLEER. This CDR3 spans 17 amino acids. Trimming cost V 2 bases and J 5 bases; bases outside gene matches: 9.